This T cell receptor beta chain stems from a study of shared T cell receptors in the human thymus. This CDR3 has 18 residues. With V trimmed by 4 bases and J by 15 bases, 24 bases remained unmatched. The germline V gene encodes CDR1 SGHRS and CDR2 YFSETQ. Sequenced by immunoSEQ multiplex PCR; TCRdb stores in-frame clones only, minus some. The data hold about 500,000 clones, with approximately 78% observed a single time. These sequences were also reported in another study, on human thymus T cells.

The chain carries TRBV5-1 and TRBJ2-1; 11 positions agree with TRBD2. Material for sequencing was thymocytes. This TCR was recovered from a boy in the first two years of life with a congenital heart defect. The CDR3 spells CASSHSPGEVAGGLTRFF. The CDR3 DNA is TGCGCCAGCAGCCACTCTCCAGGGGAGGTAGCGGGAGGGCTGACACGGTTCTTC.